This TCR beta chain was identified in a study of T cell responses to AZD1222 COVID-19 vaccine. Study summary: Second doses were pooled across both intervals (about 4 or about 12 weeks). Study-wide findings and caveats: Repertoires in all cases were sampled only once the peak T cell response had passed. CD4 TCRs covered the whole spike, strongest at regions 160-218 and 743-854. White British donors predominated, females outnumbered males, and clonal diversity was possibly underestimated.

For this clone: The antigen remains unidentified.

Sequencing was performed with immunoSEQ multiplex PCR; in TCRdb, only in-frame clones are kept and a portion is missing. The data show some 55,000 clones, around nine tenths seen once. Germline V CDR1 and CDR2: MNHEY, SMNVEV (reference sequence). Trimming took 4 bases from V and 5 from J, leaving 11 bases between them. CDR3 length: 13 residues. Sequenced material: peripheral blood, taken on day 0 of AZD1222 vaccination. The sequence was collected from an adult in good health. This sequence joins TRBV27 and TRBJ2-5; tentative D call: TRBD2 (5 bases). The CDR3 region has the DNA TGTGCCAGCAGTTACGCGAGAGGGGAGACCCAGTACTTC. Amino acids: CASSYARGETQYF.